The TCR beta chain under discussion was sequenced for a study of a mutant IDH1 vaccine in newly diagnosed glioma. Turning to the study itself: The sex distribution of treated patients was about 62% male and about 38% female, with a mean age of around 43 years. Patients' prior therapy spanned radiotherapy, temozolomide, or both; most underwent both.

Study-wide results and caveats: Pseudoprogression apparently lacked any relation to changes in top peripheral T cell clonotypes.

Measured with immunoSEQ multiplex PCR; TCRdb has only the in-frame clones, and not every one. The sample comprises around 50,000 clones, 84% of which are singletons, and around 4% rests with the top ten. Germline V gene data show CDR1 as SGDLS and CDR2 as YYNGEE. V was pared by 0 bases and J by 6 bases, with 13 bases between. The CDR3 runs to 16 residues. The time point is: week 47, end of study. Doses comprised 300 ug of mutant IDH1 20-mer peptide each, plus topical imiquimod. For this clone: Antigen specificity is unknown.

This sequence originates from a woman in her twenties or thirties with glioma. Some clones in this sample may be carry-over from other donors' samples. This chain joins TRBV9 and TRBJ2-6; D unclear. This sample comprised PBMCs, obtained from a glioma patient whose treatment included an IDH1 peptide vaccine. The CDR3 sequence: CASSVESPGVANVLTF. The DNA of the CDR3 is TGTGCCAGCAGCGTAGAAAGTCCTGGGGTGGCCAACGTCCTGACTTTC.